The sequence of this TCR beta chain was determined in a study of T-cell memory formation after mild COVID-19. 5'RACE with constant-segment primers built TCRalpha and TCRbeta cDNA libraries with UMIs. Via MiXCR, TCRdb re-called the 5' RACE reads, giving one row per CDR3 protein. The table shows approximately 99,000 distinct CDR3 sequences, with 15% to 20% occurring only once. The table lists this clonotype with a few counts. Trimming took 6 bases from V and 1 from J, leaving 10 bases between them. The CDR3 spans 13 residues. From germline, CDR1 is SQVTM and CDR2 ANQGSEA. The sequenced material came from PBMCs or a T cell subset sorted from them (not recorded which). The clonotype originates from a young man who had mild COVID-19 (a few samples of this study predate the infection). Cell type and time point are not known. The chain has TRBV29-1 and TRBJ2-4; no reliable D call. The CDR3 here is CSVGYAAKNIQYF. The CDR3 coding sequence is TGCAGCGTGGGATACGCGGCCAAAAACATTCAGTACTTC.